These T cell receptor beta chains were read from a single sample in a study of OX40 agonist ivuxolimab in advanced cancers. The method was immunoSEQ multiplex PCR; TCRdb's version includes in-frame clones alone and lacks a portion of them. The repertoire holds some 77,000 clones, with approximately 85% as singletons. Sequencing used CD4+ or CD8+ T cells sorted from blood, obtained in a trial of the OX40 agonist ivuxolimab. The receptors were sampled from an adult with an advanced solid tumor such as melanoma, head and neck, liver or kidney cancer. Each CDR3 is given with its conserved first and last residue. The D gene is left open where the match is weak. Size is stated for part of the rows, as once, few or many counts, or as a class when the clone is expanded.

J gene,clone size,V gene,D gene,CDR3 DNA,CDR3 protein
TRBJ1-2,once,TRBV7-2,NA,TGTGCCAGCAGCTTCGACAGAGATGGCTACACCTTC,CASSFDRDGYTF
TRBJ1-5,NA,TRBV10-3,NA,TGTGCCATCAGTGAGTTTGGGGGCTGGGAGCCCCAGCATTTT,CAISEFGGWEPQHF
TRBJ2-7,NA,TRBV5-1,NA,TGCGCCAGCAGCTTGGCGACTATTACCTACGAGCAGTACTTC,CASSLATITYEQYF
TRBJ1-1,NA,TRBV5-6,TRBD1,TGTGCCAGCAGCTTCCCACAGGGGGACCCCAACACTGAAGCTTTCTTT,CASSFPQGDPNTEAFF
TRBJ2-1,NA,TRBV7-9,NA,TGTGCCAGCAGCCTGCGAGCAGCGGAGCAGTTCTTC,CASSLRAAEQFF
TRBJ2-1,NA,TRBV6-1,NA,TGTGCCAGCAGTGAAGGGTATAATGAGCAGTTCTTC,CASSEGYNEQFF
TRBJ1-1,NA,TRBV14,NA,TGTGCCAGCAGCCTCGCCACTGAAGCTTTCTTT,CASSLATEAFF
TRBJ2-2,NA,TRBV6-6,NA,TGTGCCAGCAGCCGGACGGTGAACACCGGGGAGCTGTTTTTT,CASSRTVNTGELFF
TRBJ1-2,NA,TRBV27,TRBD1,TGTGCCAGTGGACAGGGGACCTATGGCTACACCTTC,CASGQGTYGYTF
TRBJ2-7,NA,TRBV29-1,TRBD1,TGCAGCGTGGCCGGGACAGGGGAGAACTACGAGCAGTACTTC,CSVAGTGENYEQYF
TRBJ2-1,NA,TRBV7-8,TRBD1,TGTGCCAGCAGCTTACAAGGGGGCCATGAGCAGTTCTTC,CASSLQGGHEQFF
TRBJ1-4,NA,TRBV5-6,NA,TGTGCCAGCAGTCCGAGTCTTGGTGTAAAACTGTTTTTT,CASSPSLGVKLFF
TRBJ1-4,NA,TRBV5-8,NA,TGTGCCAGCAGCCAGGGGATCCCTAATGAAAAACTGTTTTTT,CASSQGIPNEKLFF
TRBJ2-3,NA,TRBV11-2,NA,TGTGCCAGCAGCCCTCAGGGGAGGACCTCCACAGATACGCAGTATTTT,CASSPQGRTSTDTQYF
TRBJ2-3,NA,TRBV2,NA,TGTGCCAGCAGACTTAGCGTACCCACAGATACGCAGTATTTT,CASRLSVPTDTQYF
TRBJ1-1,NA,TRBV20-1,NA,TGCAGTGCTCCCCGGGACACAGAAGCTTTCTTT,CSAPRDTEAFF
TRBJ2-2,few,TRBV4-2,TRBD2,TGTGCCAGCAGCCCACAGACTAGCGGCGGGGAGCTGTTTTTT,CASSPQTSGGELFF
TRBJ2-3,NA,TRBV7-8,TRBD1,TGTGCCAGCAGCTTAGCGGGGACAGACGTTAGCACAGATACGCAGTATTTT,CASSLAGTDVSTDTQYF
TRBJ2-1,once,TRBV27,NA,TGTGCCAGCAGCTCTGAGGGAAGGCAGTTCTTC,CASSSEGRQFF
TRBJ2-6,few,TRBV5-6,NA,TGTGCCAGCACAATTTCGGGCGAGGGGGCCAACGTCCTGACTTTC,CASTISGEGANVLTF
TRBJ2-3,once,TRBV10-2,NA,TGCGCCAGCAGCGAGGGGGGGGAGGGAGATACGCAGTATTTT,CASSEGGEGDTQYF
TRBJ2-1,NA,TRBV6-5,NA,TGTGCCAGCAGTTACTCTGAAGGGACGGAGTTCTTC,CASSYSEGTEFF
TRBJ1-1,once,TRBV27,NA,TGTGCCAGCAGGCGGGACCGCACGATGAACACTGAAGCTTTCTTT,CASRRDRTMNTEAFF
TRBJ2-5,NA,TRBV9,TRBD2,TGTGCCAGCAGCGTAGGAGGGAGGGAGCAGTACTTC,CASSVGGREQYF
TRBJ2-3,once,TRBV9,TRBD1,TGTGCCAGCAGCGTAGGGACAGGGGGAAGCACAGATACGCAGTATTTT,CASSVGTGGSTDTQYF
TRBJ2-7,NA,TRBV7-2,NA,TGTGCCAGCAGCTTAGGAGGGCCAGCCCTTGAAGAGCAGTACTTC,CASSLGGPALEEQYF
TRBJ2-5,NA,TRBV10-2,TRBD2,TGCGCCAGCAGTGTCGGCGGGAGGGAAGAGACCCAGTACTTC,CASSVGGREETQYF
TRBJ2-3,once,TRBV7-2,NA,TGTGCCAGCAGCGCCGGGACCCCTTTGGTGCAGTATTTT,CASSAGTPLVQYF
TRBJ1-2,NA,TRBV5-4,NA,TGTGCCAGCAGGGGCGGGTTAGGGGGCTACACCTTC,CASRGGLGGYTF
TRBJ2-5,NA,TRBV10-2,NA,TGCGCCAGCGGCCGGCAGCTCCAAGAGACCCAGTACTTC,CASGRQLQETQYF
TRBJ1-1,NA,TRBV7-2,TRBD1,TGTGCCAGCAGCCCCCACAGGGGAGAGACTGAAGCTTTCTTT,CASSPHRGETEAFF
TRBJ2-3,NA,TRBV9,NA,TGTGCCAGCAGCGTAGGGGTGGGCCCAGATACGCAGTATTTT,CASSVGVGPDTQYF
TRBJ1-6,NA,TRBV2,NA,TGTGCCAGCACCAGTAATCCAAGCTCCTATAATTCACCCCTCCACTTT,CASTSNPSSYNSPLHF
TRBJ1-1,NA,TRBV29-1,NA,TGCAGCGTTGAAGATTTGACAGCCCCGAACACTGAAGCTTTCTTT,CSVEDLTAPNTEAFF
TRBJ2-2,NA,TRBV2,NA,TGTGCCGCCTCCTACTACACCGGGGAGCTGTTTTTT,CAASYYTGELFF
TRBJ1-1,NA,TRBV9,NA,TGTGCCAGCAGCCCGAGTCAGGGCGAAGCTTTCTTT,CASSPSQGEAFF
TRBJ1-4,once,TRBV18,NA,TGTGCCAGCTCACCAAACGGGGATAATGAAAAACTGTTTTTT,CASSPNGDNEKLFF
TRBJ2-3,NA,TRBV6-1,TRBD2,TGTGCCAGCAGTGAACCGGGACTAGAAACAGATACGCAGTATTTT,CASSEPGLETDTQYF
TRBJ2-1,NA,TRBV19,TRBD2,TGTGCCAGTAGCCTTAGCGGGGGGTCCTACAATGAGCAGTTCTTC,CASSLSGGSYNEQFF
TRBJ2-1,NA,TRBV19,TRBD2,TGTGCCAGTAGTACTCAGACTAGCGGGGGCAGTAGTAATGAGCAGTTCTTC,CASSTQTSGGSSNEQFF
TRBJ1-1,NA,TRBV5-1,TRBD1,TGCGCCAGCAGCACAACAGGGGATACTGAAGCTTTCTTT,CASSTTGDTEAFF
TRBJ2-3,NA,TRBV7-9,NA,TGTGCCAGCAGCCCTCCTCCGACGGGGCGGGGCACAGATACGCAGTATTTT,CASSPPPTGRGTDTQYF
TRBJ1-2,NA,TRBV10-3,NA,TGTGCCATCAGTGACCCCGGTAGCTATGGCTACACCTTC,CAISDPGSYGYTF
TRBJ1-2,NA,TRBV7-8,TRBD1,TGTGCCAGCAGCTTGGGACAGGGGAACAACTATGGCTACACCTTC,CASSLGQGNNYGYTF
TRBJ2-7,once,TRBV5-4,TRBD2,TGTGCCAGCAGCCCCCGGGGAGGGAATGAGCAGTACTTC,CASSPRGGNEQYF
TRBJ1-2,NA,TRBV27,NA,TGTGCCAGCAGGAATTCAGGGGTAAACTATGGCTACACCTTC,CASRNSGVNYGYTF
TRBJ1-4,once,TRBV29-1,NA,TGCAGCGCATCACCTGGGACTAATGAAAAACTGTTTTTT,CSASPGTNEKLFF
TRBJ1-1,NA,TRBV10-2,NA,TGCGCCAGCAGTGAGGGGGCTGCTGAAGCTTTCTTT,CASSEGAAEAFF